Here is one T cell receptor (beta chain) with its context. Its target is not known. With molecular barcodes, quantitative 5'-RACE was used to make the TCR beta libraries. TCRdb re-derived calls from the 5' RACE reads in MiXCR, one entry per CDR3 protein. In the table there are 250,000 to 350,000 distinct CDR3 sequences, roughly 20% of which are singletons. The source of the sample is a study of CD8 T cells in ankylosing spondylitis. Findings and caveats of the study: It was reported that disease-linked clones were significantly enriched in matched ankylosing spondylitis synovial fluid. It appeared that ankylosing spondylitis blood was characterized by a TCR beta motif of fewer than 10 highly homologous variants. A subset of motif variants has previously been described in the synovial fluid and blood of reactive arthritis.

This receptor was taken from a male donor with ankylosing spondylitis or in good health (not recorded which). Material for sequencing was blood, either unsorted or a sorted T cell fraction (not recorded which).

CDR3 residues: CASSKTGTNTGELFF. The CDR3 DNA follows: TGTGCCAGCAGCAAGACAGGGACTAACACCGGGGAGCTGTTTTTT. This rearrangement joins TRBV12-3 or TRBV12-4 to TRBJ2-2; D is perhaps TRBD1 (7 bases). V was trimmed by 6 bases and J by 2 bases, leaving 13 bases between them. This CDR3 has 15 amino acids.